The sequence of this T cell receptor beta chain was determined in a study of cytomegalovirus exposure and HLA in healthy donors. Turning to the study itself: HLA-typed donors were the source of about 85 million unique TCRs held in an early data release.

A multiplex PCR was run with 60 Vbeta primers and 13 Jbeta primers. Profiling relied on immunoSEQ multiplex PCR, and the TCRdb table lists in-frame clones only, not all of them. The profile shows under 100,000 clones, roughly 60% of them singletons. Trimming removed 3 bases at V and 7 bases at J, with 10 bases between. Germline lookup yields CDR1 LNHDA and CDR2 SQIVND (reference sequence). The CDR3 is 13 residues long. Study-level results: It was assumed in the presence/absence analyses that sequencing depth was roughly uniform across donors. Later work found most CMV-associated TCR beta chains apparently HLA-restricted.

Regarding this clone: The antigen remains unidentified.

The V and J genes are TRBV19 and TRBJ1-5; possible D gene TRBD1, 5 bases. The receptor's source is a woman aged 25 to 39 in good health and CMV-seropositive. Sequences were obtained from PBMCs. The CDR3: CASSIQGGQPQHF. The CDR3 nucleotides read TGTGCCAGTAGTATCCAGGGTGGCCAGCCCCAGCATTTT.